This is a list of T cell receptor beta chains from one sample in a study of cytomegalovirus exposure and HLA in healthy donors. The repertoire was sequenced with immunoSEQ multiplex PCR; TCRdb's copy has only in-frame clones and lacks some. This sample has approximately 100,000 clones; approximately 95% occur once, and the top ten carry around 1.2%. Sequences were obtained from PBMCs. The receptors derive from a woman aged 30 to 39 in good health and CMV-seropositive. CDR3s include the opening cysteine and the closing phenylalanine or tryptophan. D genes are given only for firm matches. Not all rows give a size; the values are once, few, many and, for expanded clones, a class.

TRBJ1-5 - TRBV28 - CASSFAGASNQPQHF TGTGCCAGCAGTTTTGCGGGGGCTAGCAATCAGCCCCAGCATTTT
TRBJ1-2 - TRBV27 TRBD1 CASSSSRGRGDGYTF TGTGCCAGCAGTTCGTCCAGGGGGCGTGGAGATGGCTACACCTTC
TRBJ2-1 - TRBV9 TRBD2 CASTFSLAVSYNEQFF TGTGCCAGCACCTTCAGCCTAGCGGTCTCCTACAATGAGCAGTTCTTC
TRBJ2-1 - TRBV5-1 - CASSLSGLEQFF TGCGCCAGCAGCTTATCCGGACTTGAGCAGTTCTTC
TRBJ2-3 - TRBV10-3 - CAISGGQISSTDTQYF TGTGCCATCAGCGGAGGACAGATATCTAGCACAGATACGCAGTATTTT
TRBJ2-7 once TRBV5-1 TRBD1 CASSQRQGSYEQYF TGCGCCAGCAGCCAGAGACAGGGTTCCTACGAGCAGTACTTC
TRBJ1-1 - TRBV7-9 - CASSPPVREELTFF TGTGCCAGCAGCCCACCGGTGAGGGAGGAGTTGACTTTCTTT
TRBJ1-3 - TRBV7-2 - CASSSPGLSGNTIYF TGTGCCAGCAGCTCCCCGGGACTCTCTGGAAACACCATATATTTT
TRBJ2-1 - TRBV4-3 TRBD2 CASSHGLAGPYNEQFF TGCGCCAGCAGCCATGGACTAGCGGGACCCTACAATGAGCAGTTCTTC
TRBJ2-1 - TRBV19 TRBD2 CASSDYSGRADEQFF TGTGCCAGTAGTGATTATAGCGGGAGGGCCGACGAGCAGTTCTTC
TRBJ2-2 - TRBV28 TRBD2 CASSLEVMGGKTGELFF TGTGCCAGCAGTTTAGAGGTTATGGGGGGGAAAACCGGGGAGCTGTTTTTT
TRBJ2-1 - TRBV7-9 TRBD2 CASRGTSGSTEQFF TGTGCCAGCCGGGGGACTAGCGGGAGTACTGAGCAGTTCTTC
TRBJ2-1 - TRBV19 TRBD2 CASSIRWTSGRAGEQFF TGTGCCAGTAGTATAAGGTGGACTAGCGGGAGGGCCGGTGAGCAGTTCTTC
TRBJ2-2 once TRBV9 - CASSVAGAGPNTGELFF TGTGCCAGCAGCGTAGCTGGGGCAGGACCGAACACCGGGGAGCTGTTTTTT
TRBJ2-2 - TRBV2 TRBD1 CASNGRDRGTGELFF TGTGCCAGCAACGGTAGGGACAGAGGGACCGGGGAGCTGTTTTTT
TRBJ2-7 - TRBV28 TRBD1 CASSLFGQGSYEQYF TGTGCCAGCAGTTTATTCGGACAGGGATCCTACGAGCAGTACTTC
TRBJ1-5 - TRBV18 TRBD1 CASSRRQGAGNQPQHF TGTGCCAGCTCACGTAGACAGGGGGCTGGCAATCAGCCCCAGCATTTT
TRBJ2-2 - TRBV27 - CASSYQGRVTGELFF TGTGCCAGCAGTTACCAGGGTAGGGTCACCGGGGAGCTGTTTTTT
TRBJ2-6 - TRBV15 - CATSRNQGSWLSGANVLTF TGTGCCACCAGCAGAAATCAGGGGTCATGGCTCTCTGGGGCCAACGTCCTGACTTTC
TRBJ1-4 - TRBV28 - CATNRKRNEKLFF TGTGCCACCAATCGGAAGAGGAATGAAAAACTGTTTTTT
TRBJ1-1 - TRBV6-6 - CASSYSGRWRDTEAFF TGTGCCAGCAGTTACTCGGGGCGGTGGAGGGACACTGAAGCTTTCTTT
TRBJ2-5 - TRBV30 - CAWSRVRGETQYF TGTGCCTGGAGTAGGGTTAGGGGGGAGACCCAGTACTTC
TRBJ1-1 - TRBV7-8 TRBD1 CASSFGDRGRLNTEAFF TGTGCCAGCAGCTTCGGAGACAGGGGCCGACTGAACACTGAAGCTTTCTTT
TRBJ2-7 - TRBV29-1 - CSVETETETGEQYF TGCAGCGTTGAAACCGAGACGGAAACGGGGGAGCAGTACTTC
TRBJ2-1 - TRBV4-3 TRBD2 CASSQDHAGGPGNEQFF TGCGCCAGCAGCCAAGATCACGCGGGAGGGCCAGGGAATGAGCAGTTCTTC
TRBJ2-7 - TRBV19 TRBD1 CASSEQGTRTYEQYF TGTGCCAGTTCCGAACAGGGGACGCGTACCTACGAGCAGTACTTC
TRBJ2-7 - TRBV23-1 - CASSQPYRYSYEQYF TGCGCCAGCAGTCAACCCTATCGATATTCCTACGAGCAGTACTTC